This TCR beta chain stems from a study of CD8+ T cells in alopecia areata. Indicated treatment: oral pan-JAK inhibitor, 5-10 mg twice daily. Lesional scalp punch biopsies and peripheral blood came from alopecia areata patients. As regards this clone: Other DNA sequences of this sample code for an identical CDR3.

This CDR3 has 13 residues. Germline-derived CDR1 and CDR2 are SGHRS and YFSETQ. V gave up 0 bases and J gave up 1 base, with 5 bases separating them. Extracted RNA was reverse transcribed, and the resulting cDNA served as sequencing template. Sequencing used immunoSEQ multiplex PCR; TCRdb keeps in-frame clones, though not all of them. Seen here are approximately 210,000 clones, over 60% observed once, and the top ten hold roughly 1.2%. The V gene is TRBV5-1, the J gene TRBJ2-7; D ambiguous. The origin of this receptor is a human donor with alopecia areata. The starting material was CD4+ T cells sorted from blood, obtained at approximately week 42, from a patient treated with tofacitinib. The CDR3 region has the DNA TGCGCCAGCAGCTTGGACGGGTCCTACGAGCAGTACTTC. Translated: CASSLDGSYEQYF. Combining the CDR3 with reference TRBV5-1 and TRBJ2-7 gives the whole variable domain KAGVTQTPRYLIKTRGQQVTLSCSPISGHRSVSWYQQTPGQGLQFLFEYFSETQRNKGNFPGRFSGRQFSNSRSEMNVSTLELGDSALYLCASSLDGSYEQYFGPGTRLTVT.